Sequencing of this TCR beta chain was carried out in a study of human versus mouse CDR3 diversity and MHC coevolution. Sorting isolated naive CD4 T cells lacking CD45RO and expressing CD62L. The CDR3 spans 15 residues. Germline lookup yields CDR1 SGHDT and CDR2 YYEEEE. Trimming pared 2 bases from V and 7 bases from J, leaving 15 bases between. Assay: immunoSEQ multiplex PCR; the TCRdb copy retains only in-frame clones and omits some. Of roughly 81,000 clones listed, roughly 93% are singletons. The chain links TRBV5-6 to TRBJ2-2, with D maybe TRBD2 (5 bases). The sequenced sample was naive CD4+ T cells from blood. Subset noted: CD45RO-negative CD62L-positive naive CD4 T cells. The sequence derives from a person between 30 and 69 years old in good health. The chain's CDR3 is CASSLSFPGFGELFF. CDR3 bases: TGTGCCAGCAGCTTAAGTTTTCCGGGGTTCGGGGAGCTGTTTTTT.